Presented here are 28 T cell receptor beta chains from one specimen sequenced in a study of T cell changes during pregnancy in multiple sclerosis. Sequencing was performed with immunoSEQ multiplex PCR; in TCRdb, only in-frame clones are kept and a portion is missing. In the table there are about 62,000 clones, under 95% of which are singletons. Material: CD8+ T cells from peripheral blood mononuclear cells, obtained in the second trimester of pregnancy. The receptors come from a female donor with multiple sclerosis, enrolled in a pregnancy study.

V and J are TRBV5-4 and TRBJ2-7, with D perhaps matching TRBD2 (6 bases). V shed 5 bases and J shed 3 bases, with 21 bases lying between them. Germline CDR1 and CDR2: SGHNT and YYREEE (reference sequence). The CDR3 is made up of 16 amino acids. CDR3 bases: TGTGCCAGCAGACAAGCGGACGGGGAGGTAATCTACGAGCAGTACTTC. Encoded protein: CASRQADGEVIYEQYF.

This chain joins TRBV27 and TRBJ2-7, with TRBD2 matching 10 bases. CDR1 is MNHEY, CDR2 SMNVEV, per germline (reference sequence). Germline trimming cut 5 bases from V and 3 bases from J; bases unmatched to any gene: 4. This CDR3 region has 14 residues. Here the CDR3 reads CASSQLAGNYEQYF. The DNA of the CDR3 is TGTGCCAGCAGTCAACTAGCGGGAAACTACGAGCAGTACTTC.

V usage is TRBV5-5 and J usage is TRBJ2-3; tentative D call: TRBD2 (7 bases). Trimming took off 0 bases at V and 2 bases at J, with 10 bases between the two ends. The length of the CDR3 is 15 residues. Germline V gene sequence: CDR1 SGHKS, CDR2 YYEKEE (reference sequence). CDR3 region: CASSLEGGYTDTQYF. CDR3 sequence (DNA): TGTGCCAGCAGCTTGGAGGGGGGGTACACAGATACGCAGTATTTT.

The V call is TRBV5-4, the J call TRBJ2-3; possibly TRBD1 for D (5 bases). Germline loops: CDR1 SGHNT, CDR2 YYREEE (reference sequence). Trimming pared 5 bases from V and 9 bases from J, leaving 13 bases between. The CDR3 is 12 residues long. The CDR3 coding sequence is TGTGCCAGCAGGTACAGGTACCCAACGCAGTATTTT. It yields the protein CASRYRYPTQYF.

This rearrangement joins TRBV7-9 to TRBJ2-1; D unresolved. Trimming stripped 3 bases from V and 7 bases from J, with 10 bases between. The CDR3 is 13 residues long. Germline V gene lookup returns CDR1 SEHNR and CDR2 FQNEAQ (reference sequence). In DNA form, the CDR3 reads TGTGCCAGCAGCTTGGGCAGGAAGAATGAGCAGTTCTTC. It encodes CASSLGRKNEQFF. The full variable domain, its missing parts supplied by reference TRBV7-9 and TRBJ2-1, is DTGVSQNPRHKITKRGQNVTFRCDPISEHNRLYWYRQTLGQGPEFLTYFQNEAQLEKSRLLSDRFSAERPKGSFSTLEIQRTEQGDSAMYLCASSLGRKNEQFFGPGTRLTVL.

The chain carries TRBV9 and TRBJ1-2, with a possible D match to TRBD1 (6 bases). Trimming removed 4 bases from V and 2 bases from J, with 12 bases in between. Germline V gene sequence: CDR1 SGDLS, CDR2 YYNGEE. There are 14 residues in the CDR3. The CDR3 spells CASSFSGTNYGYTF. CDR3 nucleotide sequence: TGTGCCAGCAGCTTTTCCGGGACAAACTATGGCTACACCTTC.

V and J are TRBV19 and TRBJ2-7; TRBD1 might be the D (6 bases). Germline values: CDR1 LNHDA, CDR2 SQIVND (reference sequence). Trimming removed 3 bases from V and 5 bases from J, with 11 bases in between. This CDR3 has 13 residues. This CDR3 reads CASSMRTANEQYF. Written as DNA, the CDR3 is TGTGCCAGTAGTATGCGGACAGCAAACGAGCAGTACTTC.

The chain has TRBV4-1 and TRBJ2-1, with TRBD1 as a possible D gene (5 bases). Germline CDR1 reads MGHRA; CDR2 reads YSYEKL. V shed 0 bases and J shed 5 bases, with 8 bases lying between them. The CDR3 runs 14 residues. CDR3: CASSQELGDNEQFF. In DNA form, the CDR3 reads TGCGCCAGCAGCCAAGAGTTAGGGGACAATGAGCAGTTCTTC.

The CDR3 coding sequence is TGTGCCAGCAGTCCCGGTGGCAGGGCCATGAACACTGAAGCTTTCTTT. This encodes CASSPGGRAMNTEAFF. The chain joins TRBV28 to TRBJ1-1, with a possible D match to TRBD1 (5 bases). The CDR3 sequence is 16 residues long. V dropped 5 bases and J dropped 0 bases, with 16 bases sitting between them. Germline V gene lookup returns CDR1 MDHEN and CDR2 SYDVKM.

The chain couples TRBV4-1 to TRBJ2-3, with 11 bases identical to TRBD1. Germline assignment: CDR1 MGHRA and CDR2 YSYEKL. The CDR3 runs 15 residues. V shed 6 bases and J 3 bases; nucleotides not matched to a gene: 5. The CDR3 DNA reads TGCGCCAGCAGGCAGGGACAGGGGGTGACAGATACGCAGTATTTT. Protein sequence: CASRQGQGVTDTQYF.

The rearrangement links TRBV19 to TRBJ1-1; possible D gene TRBD1, 6 bases. V was pared by 5 bases and J by 2 bases, with 15 bases between. Germline V gives CDR1 LNHDA, CDR2 SQIVND (reference sequence). The CDR3 covers 15 residues. Here the CDR3 DNA reads TGTGCCAGTAGTCAAGGGGGTGGCAAAAACACTGAAGCTTTCTTT. It yields the protein CASSQGGGKNTEAFF.

The rearrangement uses TRBV7-2 and TRBJ2-5; the D is unclear. Trimming stripped 5 bases from V and 1 base from J, with 20 bases between. Germline CDR1 reads SGHTA; CDR2 reads FQGNSA. CDR3 length: 17 residues. The DNA of the CDR3 is TGTGCCAGCAGCCCCTGGCTTTCGCGGAGAGGCCAAGAGACCCAGTACTTC. Amino acid sequence: CASSPWLSRRGQETQYF.

The rearrangement links TRBV27 to TRBJ2-7; 13 bases are shared with TRBD2. This CDR3 spans 16 amino acids. J gave up 3 bases and V 5 bases, and 7 bases lay outside the gene matches. CDR1 MNHEY and CDR2 SMNVEV come from the germline V gene (reference sequence). CDR3 region: CASSRGTSGNYYEQYF. The CDR3 nucleotides are TGTGCCAGCAGTCGGGGGACTAGCGGGAATTACTACGAGCAGTACTTC.

As concerns this clone: The missing conserved phenylalanine or tryptophan at the end of this CDR3 makes a read error likely. The DNA is left out, because the CDR3 cannot be placed on it with certainty; the CDR3 is given as TCRdb lists it. This chain uses TRBV25-1 with TRBJ2-3; the table gives TRBD2 as D, unverified against the DNA. The germline V gene encodes CDR1 MGHDK and CDR2 SYGVNS. The length of the CDR3 is 10 amino acids, counting both ends. The CDR3 sequence: CASSEAGTHL.

The rearrangement links TRBV7-9 to TRBJ2-1; 9 nucleotides agree with TRBD2. Germline CDR1 and CDR2: SEHNR and FQNEAQ (reference sequence). V gave up 1 base and J gave up 4 bases; unmatched junction bases: 14. The CDR3 sequence is 19 residues long. The CDR3 bases are TGTGCCAGCAGCTTAGGACAGGACAGAACACTAGCGGGTTACAATGAGCAGTTCTTC. The encoded protein is CASSLGQDRTLAGYNEQFF.

The chain links TRBV13 to TRBJ2-3; 10 bases align to TRBD1. The CDR3 totals 16 residues. From germline, CDR1 is PRHDT and CDR2 FYEKMQ (reference sequence). Unmatched junction bases numbered 7, after V lost 1 base and J lost 6 bases. The CDR3 region has the DNA TGTGCCAGCAGCTTAGCCCTGACAGGGGGCCGGGATACGCAGTATTTT. Amino acids: CASSLALTGGRDTQYF.

This chain uses TRBV27 with TRBJ2-2, with 9 nucleotides matching TRBD1. Germline lookup yields CDR1 MNHEY and CDR2 SMNVEV (reference sequence). There are 15 residues in the CDR3. Unmatched junction bases numbered 8, after V lost 8 bases and J lost 4 bases. The CDR3, as DNA: TGTGCCAGCCAACCGGGACAGGGACCCACCGGGGAGCTGTTTTTT. This codes for CASQPGQGPTGELFF.

The chain links TRBV10-3 to TRBJ2-7, with D possibly TRBD1 on 5 matching bases. CDR3 length equals 15 residues. Deletions cut 0 bases from V and 5 bases from J, with 14 bases between. Germline V lookup: CDR1 ENHRY, CDR2 SYGVKD. The CDR3 sequence: CAISESNGLGDEQYF. DNA for the CDR3: TGTGCCATCAGTGAGTCGAACGGTCTAGGGGACGAGCAGTACTTC.

The J gene is TRBJ1-2, the V gene TRBV4-2; D is unclear. Trimming left V 5 bases short and J 7 bases short, with 8 bases between. This CDR3 contains 11 residues. Germline V gene data show CDR1 as LGHNA and CDR2 as YNFKEQ. DNA for the CDR3: TGTGCCAGCAGCTACGGGGTTGGCTACACCTTC. This codes for CASSYGVGYTF.

This chain connects TRBV27 to TRBJ1-2; D uncertain. The germline V gene encodes CDR1 MNHEY and CDR2 SMNVEV (reference sequence). This CDR3 region has 13 residues. Trimming pared 5 bases from V and 8 bases from J, leaving 15 bases between. The CDR3 coding sequence is TGTGCCAGCAGTGTAGGCAGCGGGCGAGGCTACACCTTC. Translated, it gives CASSVGSGRGYTF.

The J gene is TRBJ1-1, the V gene TRBV2, with D possibly matching TRBD1 (6 bases). Germline CDR1 SNHLY, CDR2 FYNNEI. The CDR3 has 14 amino acids. The V end was cut by 6 bases, the J end by 0 bases, with 11 bases between. CDR3 region: CASRTGSLNTEAFF. The CDR3 DNA is TGTGCCAGCAGAACAGGGTCCCTGAACACTGAAGCTTTCTTT.

The V call is TRBV7-9, the J call TRBJ2-1; no clear D gene. Trimming took off 1 base at V and 10 bases at J, with 8 bases between the two ends. This CDR3 is built from 12 residues. Germline assignment: CDR1 SEHNR and CDR2 FQNEAQ (reference sequence). Written as DNA, the CDR3 is TGTGCCAGCAGCTTAGGACTCGTGGAGCAGTTCTTC. This encodes CASSLGLVEQFF.

A note on this clone: Different DNA sequences within this sample yield the same CDR3. The rearrangement links TRBV19 to TRBJ1-2, with unresolved D. CDR1 and CDR2 from the germline V gene are LNHDA and SQIVND (reference sequence). CDR3 length: 15 amino acids. With 5 bases removed from V and 2 bases from J, the gap between germline ends came to 15 bases. The CDR3 loop is CASSPSTGANYGYTF. The CDR3 DNA follows: TGTGCCAGTAGTCCCTCCACCGGAGCCAACTATGGCTACACCTTC.

This chain connects TRBV13 to TRBJ2-5; D remains ambiguous. The CDR3 extends over 14 amino acids. Germline values: CDR1 PRHDT, CDR2 FYEKMQ (reference sequence). V dropped 1 base and J dropped 2 bases, with 8 bases sitting between them. The CDR3 region has the DNA TGTGCCAGCAGCTTAGCTCCCCAGCAAGAGACCCAGTACTTC. Translation: CASSLAPQQETQYF.

This clone was picked up one time. This chain uses TRBV18 with TRBJ2-5, with D possibly TRBD2 on 5 matching bases. Trimming shortened V by 4 bases and J by 0 bases, and 12 bases separated the two germline ends. The CDR3 is 15 residues long. Looked up from germline, CDR1 is KGHSH and CDR2 is LQKENI. CDR3 coding DNA: TGTGCCAGCTCACAACCGGACGGGAACCAAGAGACCCAGTACTTC. Protein: CASSQPDGNQETQYF. The full variable domain, its missing parts supplied by reference TRBV18 and TRBJ2-5, is NAGVMQNPRHLVRRRGQEARLRCSPMKGHSHVYWYRQLPEEGLKFMVYLQKENIIDESGMPKERFSAEFPKEGPSILRIQQVVRGDSAAYFCASSQPDGNQETQYFGPGTRLLVL.

The chain joins TRBV28 to TRBJ2-2; 8 bases align to TRBD2. Germline V gene data show CDR1 as MDHEN and CDR2 as SYDVKM. The CDR3 covers 16 residues. The trim removed 6 bases at V and 6 bases at J, leaving 12 bases unmatched. The DNA for the CDR3 is TGTGCCAGCAGCCCGATCGGGGGGGAAACGGCCGGGGAGCTGTTTTTT. Its translation is CASSPIGGETAGELFF.

This clone has only one observation. The V call is TRBV19, the J call TRBJ1-1; tentatively, D is TRBD1 (5 bases). This CDR3 has 16 amino acids. Per the germline V gene, CDR1 is LNHDA and CDR2 is SQIVND (reference sequence). V lost 1 base and J 0 bases, leaving 12 bases between the germline ends. The DNA of the CDR3 is TGTGCCAGTAGTATAGGATTTGGGGCCATGAACACTGAAGCTTTCTTT. It is translated as CASSIGFGAMNTEAFF.

V and J are TRBV19 and TRBJ2-7; TRBD1 might be the D (5 bases). CDR3 size: 14 residues. V lost 8 bases to trimming and J lost 4 bases, with 18 bases between them. Looked up from germline, CDR1 is LNHDA and CDR2 is SQIVND (reference sequence). This CDR3 reads CASSPDSFGYEQYF. CDR3 coding DNA: TGTGCCAGTTCCCCCGACAGCTTCGGATACGAGCAGTACTTC.